Each of the 4 T cell receptor beta chains below was sequenced from the same sample in a study of T-cell memory formation after mild COVID-19. TCRdb itself ran the 5' RACE reads through MiXCR, one entry per CDR3 protein. The table has about 240,000 distinct CDR3 sequences, around 10% seen once; the top ten hold around 23%. Sequencing was performed on PBMCs or a T cell subset sorted from them (not recorded which). The receptors derive from a man aged 18 to 30 who had mild COVID-19 (a few samples of this study predate the infection). Cell type and time point are not known.

This clonotype was seen at least ten times. J is TRBJ2-3 and V is TRBV5-1; 8 bases agree with TRBD2. J lost 5 bases, V lost 4 bases, and 6 bases had no gene match. The germline V gene has CDR1 SGHRS and CDR2 YFSETQ. This CDR3 spans 14 amino acids. The CDR3 DNA reads TGCGCCAGCAGCCAAAGCGGGGGCGGAGATACGCAGTATTTT. This codes for CASSQSGGGDTQYF.

Only a few counts were recorded for this clonotype. CDR3 nucleotide sequence: TGTGCCAGCGGTTCACTTCCATCCTACGAGCAGTACTTC. Translated, it gives CASGSLPSYEQYF. The chain has TRBV5-6 and TRBJ2-7; the D is unclear. Germline V lookup: CDR1 SGHDT, CDR2 YYEEEE. With 7 bases removed from V and 1 base from J, the gap between germline ends came to 12 bases. This CDR3 is 13 amino acids long.

The table lists this clonotype with many counts. This chain joins TRBV7-6 and TRBJ2-7; 7 positions agree with TRBD1. This CDR3 has 15 amino acids. J was trimmed by 2 bases and V by 5 bases; bases with no gene match: 9. Germline loops: CDR1 SGHVS, CDR2 FNYEAQ. As DNA, the CDR3 is TGTGCCAGCAGCCCCGTGACAGGGCGTACCTACGAGCAGTACTTC. Its translation is CASSPVTGRTYEQYF.

The V call is TRBV7-2, the J call TRBJ2-3; D remains ambiguous. V was cut by 7 bases and J by 6 bases, with 14 bases left in between. This CDR3 has 13 amino acids. The germline gives CDR1 SGHTA, CDR2 FQGNSA. The CDR3 region has the DNA TGTGCCAGCACCTACGTAGCCGGGGATACGCAGTATTTT. It specifies CASTYVAGDTQYF.